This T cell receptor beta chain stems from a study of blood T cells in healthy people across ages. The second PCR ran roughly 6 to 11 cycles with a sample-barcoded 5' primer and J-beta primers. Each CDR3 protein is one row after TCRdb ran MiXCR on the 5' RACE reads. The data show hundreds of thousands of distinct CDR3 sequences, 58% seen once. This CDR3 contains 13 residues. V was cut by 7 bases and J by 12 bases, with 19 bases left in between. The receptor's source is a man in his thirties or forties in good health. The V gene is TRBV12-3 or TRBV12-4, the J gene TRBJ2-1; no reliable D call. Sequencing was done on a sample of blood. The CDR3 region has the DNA TGTGCCAGCACCCCGATGGACGGTCATCGGCAGTTCTTC. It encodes CASTPMDGHRQFF.